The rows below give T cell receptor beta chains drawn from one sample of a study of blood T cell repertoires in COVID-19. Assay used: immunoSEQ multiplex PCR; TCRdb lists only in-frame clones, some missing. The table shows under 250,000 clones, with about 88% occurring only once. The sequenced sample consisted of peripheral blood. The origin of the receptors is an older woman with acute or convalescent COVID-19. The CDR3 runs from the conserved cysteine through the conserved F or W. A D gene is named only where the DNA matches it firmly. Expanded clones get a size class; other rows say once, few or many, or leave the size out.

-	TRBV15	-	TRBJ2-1	CATSRDIVRDFFYEQFF	TGTGCCACCAGCAGAGATATCGTCCGGGACTTTTTCTATGAGCAGTTCTTC
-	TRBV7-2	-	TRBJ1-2	CASSLYRTEDYGYTF	TGTGCCAGCAGCTTATATCGGACAGAAGACTATGGCTACACCTTC
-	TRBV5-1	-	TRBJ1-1	CASSLGSGTEAFF	TGCGCCAGCAGCTTGGGATCAGGAACTGAAGCTTTCTTT
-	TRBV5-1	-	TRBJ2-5	CASSLEVAAETQYF	TGCGCCAGCAGCTTGGAGGTAGCGGCAGAGACCCAGTACTTC
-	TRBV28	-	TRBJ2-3	CASSMGRGTSTDTQYF	TGTGCCAGCAGTATGGGCAGGGGTACTAGCACAGATACGCAGTATTTT
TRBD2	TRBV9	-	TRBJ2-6	CASSVDPGGRARGANVLTF	TGTGCCAGCAGCGTAGACCCCGGCGGGAGGGCCCGCGGGGCCAACGTCCTGACTTTC
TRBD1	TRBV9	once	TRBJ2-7	CASSVAAGGGYEQYF	TGTGCCAGCAGCGTAGCAGCAGGGGGCGGTTACGAGCAGTACTTC
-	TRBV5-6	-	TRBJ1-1	CASSLAVWNTEAFF	TGTGCCAGCAGCTTGGCGGTTTGGAACACTGAAGCTTTCTTT
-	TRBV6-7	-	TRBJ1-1	CASSYSGGMNTEAFF	TGTGCCAGCAGTTACTCCGGGGGAATGAACACTGAAGCTTTCTTT
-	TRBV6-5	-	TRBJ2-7	CASSYDGNPYEQYF	TGTGCCAGCAGTTACGACGGGAACCCCTACGAGCAGTACTTC
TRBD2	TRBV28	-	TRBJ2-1	CASSQTSWTYNEQFF	TGTGCCAGCAGTCAGACTAGCTGGACCTACAATGAGCAGTTCTTC
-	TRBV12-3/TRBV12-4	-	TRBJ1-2	CASSLGLGGYTF	TGTGCCAGCAGTTTGGGGCTTGGTGGCTACACCTTC
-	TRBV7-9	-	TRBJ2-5	CASSLESVQGRETQYF	TGTGCCAGCAGCTTAGAGTCGGTTCAGGGGCGGGAGACCCAGTACTTC
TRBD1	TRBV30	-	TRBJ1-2	CAWSVVTGAYGYTF	TGTGCCTGGAGTGTCGTGACAGGGGCCTATGGCTACACCTTC
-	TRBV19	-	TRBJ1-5	CASSIARVMHQPQHF	TGTGCCAGTAGTATCGCCAGGGTAATGCATCAGCCCCAGCATTTT
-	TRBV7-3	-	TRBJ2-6	CASSLSTGHSSGANVLTF	TGTGCCAGCAGCTTATCGACAGGCCATAGCTCTGGGGCCAACGTCCTGACTTTC
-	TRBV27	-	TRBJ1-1	CASLGGSYTEAFF	TGTGCCAGCTTAGGGGGTTCCTACACTGAAGCTTTCTTT
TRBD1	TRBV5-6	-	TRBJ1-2	CASRLKGAGYGYTF	TGTGCCAGCAGGTTGAAGGGGGCGGGATATGGCTACACCTTC
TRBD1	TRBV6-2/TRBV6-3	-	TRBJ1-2	CASSSDRGDYTF	TGTGCCAGCAGTTCAGACAGGGGGGACTACACCTTC
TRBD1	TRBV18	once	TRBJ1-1	CASSSKTGSEAFF	TGTGCCAGCTCATCAAAGACAGGGTCTGAAGCTTTCTTT
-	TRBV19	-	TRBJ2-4	CASSMSALRDIQYF	TGTGCCAGTAGTATGAGCGCTCTTCGGGACATTCAGTACTTC
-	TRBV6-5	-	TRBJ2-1	CASSPRDTTYNEQFF	TGTGCCAGCAGCCCAAGGGACACGACCTACAATGAGCAGTTCTTC
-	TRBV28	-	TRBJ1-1	CASSQGNTEAFF	TGTGCCAGCAGCCAGGGTAACACTGAAGCTTTCTTT
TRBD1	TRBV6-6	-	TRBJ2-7	CASSRQRTGKAYEQYF	TGTGCCAGCAGCCGACAACGGACAGGGAAGGCCTACGAGCAGTACTTC
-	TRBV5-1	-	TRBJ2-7	CASNGGSSGSEQYF	TGCGCCAGCAATGGCGGATCCAGCGGGTCCGAGCAGTACTTC